This TCR beta chain was captured by sequencing in a study of identical twins. Findings of the study overall: Modeled out-of-frame TCR alpha sharing in monozygotic twins fell below observed levels. The more abundant beta clonotypes in cord blood had fewer insertions, and memory repertoires did not show this.

After removal of 7 bases from V and 0 bases from J, the junction contained 13 bases not matched to a gene. Germline V gene data show CDR1 as ENHRY and CDR2 as SYGVKD. The CDR3 has 18 residues. About this clonotype: No antigen is known for it.

TCRdb itself ran the 5' RACE reads through MiXCR, one entry per CDR3 protein. The sample holds approximately 500,000 distinct CDR3 sequences; roughly 15% are singletons and the top ten take less than 0.5%. A further study also used this sample, focusing on yellow fever vaccine responses in identical twins.

This sequence originates from a woman aged 18-29 years in good health. Specimen: CD4+ T cells sorted from blood. V and J are TRBV10-3 and TRBJ2-1; 9 bases match TRBD2. The CDR3 region is CAIKASGETSSSYNEQFF. The DNA of the CDR3 is TGTGCCATCAAGGCTAGCGGGGAGACTTCGAGCTCCTACAATGAGCAGTTCTTC.